This T cell receptor (beta chain) derives from a study of Graves' ophthalmopathy and Graves' hyperthyroidism. Overall study: The authors collected peripheral blood at initial diagnosis, before any treatment. Study findings and constraints: Ophthalmopathy could be told apart from stable hyperthyroidism by a 13-signature model (about 90% sensitivity, approximately 81% specificity).

Under 3 months in duration, the ophthalmopathy in affected donors had moderate-to-severe activity, CAS ≥3 and NOSPECS ≥4. The germline V gene has CDR1 DFQATT and CDR2 SNEGSKA (reference sequence). CDR3 length: 12 residues. RNA served as the template for amplifying TCR beta CDR3 regions. HTBI primers were employed in first-round RT-PCR, then a second-round multiplex PCR followed. TCRdb passed the multiplex PCR reads through MiXCR, listing each CDR3 protein once. Of under 200,000 distinct CDR3 sequences listed, approximately 40% are singletons. This clonotype was found many times. Antigen: not known. The source material was peripheral blood. The sequence derives from a woman aged 40 to 49 with Graves' ophthalmopathy. The V gene is TRBV20-1, the J gene TRBJ1-1; D is perhaps TRBD1 (5 bases). CDR3 region: CHWGGRNTEAFF. CDR3 nucleotides: TGCCACTGGGGCGGACGGAACACTGAAGCTTTCTTT.